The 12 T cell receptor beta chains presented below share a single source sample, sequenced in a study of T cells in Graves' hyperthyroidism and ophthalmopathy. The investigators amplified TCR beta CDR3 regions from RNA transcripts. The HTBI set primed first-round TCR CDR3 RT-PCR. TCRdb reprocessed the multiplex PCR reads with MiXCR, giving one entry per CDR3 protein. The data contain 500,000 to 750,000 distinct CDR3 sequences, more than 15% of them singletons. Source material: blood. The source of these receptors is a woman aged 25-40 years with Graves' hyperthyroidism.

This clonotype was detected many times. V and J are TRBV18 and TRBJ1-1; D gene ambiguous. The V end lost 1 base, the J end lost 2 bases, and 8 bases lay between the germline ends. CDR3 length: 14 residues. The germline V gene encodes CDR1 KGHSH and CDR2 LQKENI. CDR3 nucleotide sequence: TGTGCCAGCTCACCACTAGCAGTTAACACTGAAGCTTTCTTT. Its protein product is CASSPLAVNTEAFF. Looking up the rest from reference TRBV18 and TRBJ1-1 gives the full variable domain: NAGVMQNPRHLVRRRGQEARLRCSPMKGHSHVYWYRQLPEEGLKFMVYLQKENIIDESGMPKERFSAEFPKEGPSILRIQQVVRGDSAAYFCASSPLAVNTEAFFGQGTRLTVV.

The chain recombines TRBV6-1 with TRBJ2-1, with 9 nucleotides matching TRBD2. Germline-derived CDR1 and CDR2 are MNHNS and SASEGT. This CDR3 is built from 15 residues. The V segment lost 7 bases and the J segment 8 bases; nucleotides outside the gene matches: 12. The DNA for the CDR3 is TGTGCCAGCACCTTCAAGAGGGCGGGAGGGGATGAGCAGTTCTTC. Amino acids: CASTFKRAGGDEQFF.

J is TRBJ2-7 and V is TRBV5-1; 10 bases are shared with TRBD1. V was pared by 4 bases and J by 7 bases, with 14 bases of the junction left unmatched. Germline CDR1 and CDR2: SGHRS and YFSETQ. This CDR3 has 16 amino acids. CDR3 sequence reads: CASSGPDRGPVGEQYF. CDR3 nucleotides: TGCGCCAGCAGCGGCCCCGACAGGGGGCCAGTGGGGGAGCAGTACTTC.

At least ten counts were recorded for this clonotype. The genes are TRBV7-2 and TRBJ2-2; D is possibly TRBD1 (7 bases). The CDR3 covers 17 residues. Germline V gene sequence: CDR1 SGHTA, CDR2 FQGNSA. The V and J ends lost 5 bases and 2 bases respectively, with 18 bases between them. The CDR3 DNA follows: TGTGCCAGCAGCACTGCGGGGACAGTGCTTAACACCGGGGAGCTGTTTTTT. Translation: CASSTAGTVLNTGELFF.

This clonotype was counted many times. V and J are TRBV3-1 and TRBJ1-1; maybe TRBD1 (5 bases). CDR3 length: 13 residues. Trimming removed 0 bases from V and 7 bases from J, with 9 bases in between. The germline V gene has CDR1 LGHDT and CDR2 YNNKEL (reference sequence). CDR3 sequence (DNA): TGTGCCAGCAGCCAAGACGGGGGGGATGAAGCTTTCTTT. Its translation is CASSQDGGDEAFF.

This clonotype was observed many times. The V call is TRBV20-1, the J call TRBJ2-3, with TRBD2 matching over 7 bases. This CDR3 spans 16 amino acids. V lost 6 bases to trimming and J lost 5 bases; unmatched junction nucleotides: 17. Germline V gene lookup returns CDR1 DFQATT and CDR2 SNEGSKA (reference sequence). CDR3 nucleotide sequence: TGCAGTGCGCAGGAGAGCGGGAAAATTCGAGGAGATACGCAGTATTTT. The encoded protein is CSAQESGKIRGDTQYF.

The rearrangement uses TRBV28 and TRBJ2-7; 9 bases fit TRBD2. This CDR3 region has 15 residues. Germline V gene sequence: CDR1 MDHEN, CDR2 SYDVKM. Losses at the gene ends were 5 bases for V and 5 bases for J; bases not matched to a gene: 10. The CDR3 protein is CASSPLAGGPDEQYF. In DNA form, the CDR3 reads TGTGCCAGCAGTCCCCTCGCGGGAGGGCCGGACGAGCAGTACTTC.

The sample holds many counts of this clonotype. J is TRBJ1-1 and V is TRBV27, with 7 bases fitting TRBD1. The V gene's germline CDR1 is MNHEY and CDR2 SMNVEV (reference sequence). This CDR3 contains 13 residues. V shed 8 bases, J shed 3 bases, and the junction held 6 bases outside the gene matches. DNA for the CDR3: TGTGCCAGCGCACAGGGGACAGACACTGAAGCTTTCTTT. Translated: CASAQGTDTEAFF.

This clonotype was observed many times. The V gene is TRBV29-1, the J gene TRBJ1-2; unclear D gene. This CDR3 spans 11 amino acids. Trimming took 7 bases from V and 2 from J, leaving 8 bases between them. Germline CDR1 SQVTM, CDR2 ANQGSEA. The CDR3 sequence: CSGEGNYGYTF. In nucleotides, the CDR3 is TGCAGCGGAGAAGGGAACTATGGCTACACCTTC.

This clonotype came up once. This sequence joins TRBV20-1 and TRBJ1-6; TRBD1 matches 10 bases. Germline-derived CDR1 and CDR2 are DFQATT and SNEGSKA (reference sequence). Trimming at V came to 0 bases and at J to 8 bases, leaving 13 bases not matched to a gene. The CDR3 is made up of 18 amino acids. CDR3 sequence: CSARDLYLEGQGHSPLHF. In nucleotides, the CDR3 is TGCAGTGCTAGAGATCTCTATCTCGAGGGACAGGGGCATTCACCCCTCCACTTT.

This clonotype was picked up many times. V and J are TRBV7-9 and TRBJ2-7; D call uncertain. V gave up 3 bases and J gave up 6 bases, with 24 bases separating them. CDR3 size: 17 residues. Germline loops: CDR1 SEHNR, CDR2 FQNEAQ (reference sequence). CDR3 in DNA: TGTGCCAGCAGCTTTAGAAACCTGGCAGGTCGATGGGCCGAGCAGTACTTC. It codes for CASSFRNLAGRWAEQYF.

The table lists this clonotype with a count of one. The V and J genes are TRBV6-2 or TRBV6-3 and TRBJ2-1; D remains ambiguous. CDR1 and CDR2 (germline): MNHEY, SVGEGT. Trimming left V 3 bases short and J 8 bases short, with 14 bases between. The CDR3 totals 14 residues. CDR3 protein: CASSYWAGRDEQFF. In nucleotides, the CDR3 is TGTGCCAGCAGTTATTGGGCAGGAAGGGATGAGCAGTTCTTC.